The clone carrying this T cell receptor beta chain was detected many times. The germline gives CDR1 SEHNR, CDR2 FQNEAQ (reference sequence). Trimming stripped 1 base from V and 2 bases from J, with 8 bases between. CDR3 length equals 14 residues. These data come from a study of low-dose radiotherapy and immunotherapy resistance in tumors. Study as a whole: The patients were given nivolumab 240 mg every two weeks and ipilimumab 1 mg/kg every six weeks, through an intravenous route.

cDNA synthesis used a TRAV/TRBV-specific primer set for both chains. TCRs underwent 15 to 20 PCR cycles of amplification with a constant-region primer and V-primer adapter. mRNA that had been isolated underwent amplification through in vitro transcription. Each CDR3 protein gets one entry after TCRdb re-called the reads with MiXCR. Of approximately 91,000 distinct CDR3 sequences listed, around 20% were seen once; the top ten hold 13%. Sample time point: after trial treatment. Indicated treatment: LDRT plus nivolumab, ipilimumab, low-dose cyclophosphamide and aspirin (RACIN trial). The chain recombines TRBV7-9 with TRBJ1-1; no definite D call. The TCR originated in a female donor with ovarian cancer. The sequencing used PBMCs, collected after low-dose radiotherapy plus immunotherapy. The CDR3 sequence: CASSLVAGNTEAFF. CDR3 nucleotides: TGTGCCAGCAGCTTAGTGGCAGGCAACACTGAAGCTTTCTTT.